This TCR beta chain came from a study of blood T cell repertoires in COVID-19. Study in general: Either two negative PCRs, clearance, or symptom resolution qualified Cohort 3 donors as recovered. Sample material is recorded as cDNA or gDNA derived from T cells, B-cell-depleted T cells, or PBMCs.

V shed 3 bases and J 7 bases; nucleotides not matched to a gene: 10. The CDR3 contains 16 residues. Per germline, CDR1 SGHNT and CDR2 YYREEE (reference sequence). Measured with immunoSEQ multiplex PCR; TCRdb has only the in-frame clones, and not every one. The table shows about 150,000 clones, with 65% to 80% occurring only once. The participants were between about 18 and 90 years old and came from roughly 24 US areas. The chain couples TRBV5-4 to TRBJ2-2; 9 bases fit TRBD1. Sequenced: PBMCs or T cells enriched from blood (not recorded which). The receptor was isolated from a woman between 65 and 79 years old in a cohort exposed to, infected with or recovered from COVID-19 (not recorded which). DNA of the CDR3: TGTGCCAGCAGCTACGGGCGGACAGGGGTTGGCGGGGAGCTGTTTTTT. Translating gives CASSYGRTGVGGELFF.